The 23 T cell receptor beta chains below come from one sample, sequenced in a study of cytomegalovirus exposure and HLA in healthy donors (dated by TCRdb to the late 2010s). Library preparation employed the immunoSEQ multiplex PCR assay. The multiplex PCR relied on a mix of 60 forward primers for TCR Vbeta segments and 13 reverse primers for TCR Jbeta segments. TCRdb's version of the immuneACCESS table is confined to in-frame rearrangements and falls short of the full clone set. An unresolved V gene accounts for under half of the shortfall where checked; the remainder is of unknown origin. This sample holds tens of thousands of clones; roughly 69% were observed only once. The ten biggest clones cover roughly 2.8% of the sample. The specimen sequenced was PBMCs. Receptors were obtained from a middle-aged man in good health and CMV-seronegative.

The CDR3 sequence is CASSHHTGANVLTF. Written as DNA, the CDR3 is TGTGCCAGCAGCCATCACACTGGGGCCAACGTCCTGACTTTC. The gene calls are TRBV9 and TRBJ2-6; D not certain. The CDR3 runs to 14 residues. Germline V gene sequence: CDR1 SGDLS, CDR2 YYNGEE. Trimming shortened V by 4 bases and J by 2 bases, and 7 bases separated the two germline ends. The whole variable domain, remainder taken from reference TRBV9 and TRBJ2-6, is DSGVTQTPKHLITATGQRVTLRCSPRSGDLSVYWYQQSLDQGLQFLIQYYNGEERAKGNILERFSAQQFPDLHSELNLSSLELGDSALYFCASSHHTGANVLTFGAGSRLTVL.

This clone turned up a few times. The chain carries TRBV6-5 and TRBJ2-5; 9 nucleotides line up with TRBD2. The CDR3 runs 14 residues. V shed 5 bases, J shed 6 bases, and the junction held 7 bases outside the gene matches. The germline CDR1 and CDR2 sequences are MNHEY and SVGAGI. The CDR3 loop reads CASSPVAGAKTQYF. The CDR3 DNA reads TGTGCCAGCAGTCCCGTAGCGGGGGCGAAGACCCAGTACTTC.

The chain has TRBV9 and TRBJ1-1; 8 bases fit TRBD1. The junction had 10 bases not matched to a gene; V was cut back by 4 bases and J by 2 bases. Per the germline V gene, CDR1 is SGDLS and CDR2 is YYNGEE. This CDR3 is 16 amino acids long. The CDR3 nucleotides read TGTGCCAGCAGCCCAAACAGGGGGGAGGATAACACTGAAGCTTTCTTT. Its translation is CASSPNRGEDNTEAFF. Together with reference TRBV9 and TRBJ1-1, the CDR3 gives the full variable domain: DSGVTQTPKHLITATGQRVTLRCSPRSGDLSVYWYQQSLDQGLQFLIQYYNGEERAKGNILERFSAQQFPDLHSELNLSSLELGDSALYFCASSPNRGEDNTEAFFGQGTRLTVV.

The table lists this clone with a few counts. This chain connects TRBV11-3 to TRBJ2-1, with D possibly TRBD1 on 6 matching bases. Deletions cut 1 base from V and 9 bases from J, with 19 bases between. In germline, CDR1 is SGHNT, CDR2 YENEEA. The CDR3 runs to 16 residues. The CDR3 nucleotides are TGTGCCAGCAGCTTAGTGTCCACAGGGTTTTACGGTGAGCAGTTCTTC. This sequence encodes CASSLVSTGFYGEQFF.

V and J are TRBV19 and TRBJ1-5, with D unclear. V shed 1 base and J shed 0 bases, with 13 bases lying between them. CDR3 length: 17 residues. In germline, CDR1 is LNHDA, CDR2 SQIVND (reference sequence). CDR3 nucleotide sequence: TGTGCCAGTAGTATAGGAAAGGAGTACCCTAGCAATCAGCCCCAGCATTTT. Residues: CASSIGKEYPSNQPQHF.

This clone was recorded a few times. CDR3 sequence: CASSRGGRQYSGANVLTF. The CDR3 coding sequence is TGTGCCAGCAGCAGGGGTGGTCGGCAGTACTCTGGGGCCAACGTCCTGACTTTC. V usage is TRBV9 and J usage is TRBJ2-6; a possible D gene is TRBD1 (5 bases). Germline CDR1 reads SGDLS; CDR2 reads YYNGEE. The CDR3 is 18 amino acids. V was pared by 4 bases and J by 0 bases, with 17 bases between. The full variable domain, its missing parts supplied by reference TRBV9 and TRBJ2-6, is DSGVTQTPKHLITATGQRVTLRCSPRSGDLSVYWYQQSLDQGLQFLIQYYNGEERAKGNILERFSAQQFPDLHSELNLSSLELGDSALYFCASSRGGRQYSGANVLTFGAGSRLTVL.

Comments on this clone: At the DNA level, this CDR3 is encoded by other sequences in the same sample as well. The chain uses TRBV18 and TRBJ2-3, with no clear D. The germline V gene encodes CDR1 KGHSH and CDR2 LQKENI. The ends were cut back, 0 bases at V and 0 bases at J, with 4 bases in the middle. CDR3 length: 14 residues. The DNA for the CDR3 is TGTGCCAGCTCACCACCCAGTAGCACAGATACGCAGTATTTT. It yields the protein CASSPPSSTDTQYF.

V usage is TRBV27 and J usage is TRBJ2-3; 7 positions agree with TRBD2. The CDR3 spans 14 residues. CDR1 is MNHEY, CDR2 SMNVEV, per germline (reference sequence). V shed 4 bases, J shed 9 bases, and the junction held 10 bases outside the gene matches. The DNA for the CDR3 is TGTGCCAGCAGTTCCCTGGGGGGGATCGGAACGCAGTATTTT. It is translated as CASSSLGGIGTQYF.

The CDR3 reads CSVEVVTGPNTGELFF. CDR3 coding DNA: TGCAGCGTTGAAGTGGTGACAGGACCGAACACCGGGGAGCTGTTTTTT. The chain recombines TRBV29-1 with TRBJ2-2; TRBD1 might be the D (6 bases). Looked up from germline, CDR1 is SQVTM and CDR2 is ANQGSEA. The CDR3 runs 16 residues. Trimming removed 1 base at V and 0 bases at J, with 12 bases between.

V is TRBV5-5 and J is TRBJ1-5; D is possibly TRBD1 (5 bases). The V and J ends lost 0 bases and 4 bases respectively, with 8 bases between them. Per germline, CDR1 SGHKS and CDR2 YYEKEE (reference sequence). This CDR3 is built from 14 residues. CDR3 in DNA: TGTGCCAGCAGCTTGGTGGGGGGGAATCAGCCCCAGCATTTT. Its protein product is CASSLVGGNQPQHF.

The chain combines TRBV2 with TRBJ2-1; weak D call: TRBD2 (5 bases). V was clipped by 4 bases and J by 3 bases, with 13 bases between them. This CDR3 has 15 residues. Per the germline V gene, CDR1 is SNHLY and CDR2 is FYNNEI. The CDR3 DNA sequence: TGTGCCAGCAGTGGTGGTCGGGCGGGCTACAATGAGCAGTTCTTC. Amino acids: CASSGGRAGYNEQFF.

The sample holds a few counts of this clone. The chain employs TRBV28 and TRBJ1-1, with D maybe TRBD1 (6 bases). V was clipped by 4 bases and J by 5 bases, with 8 bases between them. Germline V gene lookup returns CDR1 MDHEN and CDR2 SYDVKM. CDR3 length: 12 residues. The CDR3: CASSSTGTEAFF. In nucleotides, the CDR3 is TGTGCCAGCAGTTCCACAGGGACTGAAGCTTTCTTT.

Comment on this clone: The junction departs from the called germline gene at one end, perhaps through a read error. The chain uses TRBV29-1 and TRBJ1-2, with D perhaps matching TRBD1 (6 bases). Germline V gene data show CDR1 as SQVTM and CDR2 as ANQGSEA. The CDR3 length is 12 residues. CDR3 bases: TGCAGAGTTGGGCCCCAGGGGAGAGGCTACACCTTC. This codes for CRVGPQGRGYTF.

The DNA of the CDR3 is TGTGCCAGCAGAGACGACAGGGGTGGCACAGATACGCAGTATTTT. Encoded protein: CASRDDRGGTDTQYF. The chain is built from TRBV7-9 and TRBJ2-3; 8 bases fit TRBD1. V trimming: 6 bases; J trimming: 1 base; junction bases outside the gene matches: 6. The V gene's germline CDR1 is SEHNR and CDR2 FQNEAQ (reference sequence). The CDR3 consists of 15 residues.

The chain is built from TRBV6-5 and TRBJ1-1, with unresolved D. Trimming stripped 2 bases from V and 1 base from J, with 11 bases between. This CDR3 region has 15 residues. The germline CDR1 and CDR2 sequences are MNHEY and SVGAGI. The DNA for the CDR3 is TGTGCCAGCAGTTACGACATGGGAGAGAACACTGAAGCTTTCTTT. Translating it yields CASSYDMGENTEAFF.

The gene calls are TRBV6-5 and TRBJ1-2, with no clear D. The CDR3 totals 13 residues. The V gene's germline CDR1 is MNHEY and CDR2 SVGAGI. V lost 4 bases, J lost 10 bases, and 16 bases lay in between. CDR3 in DNA: TGTGCCAGCAGTTCAGGCGGGAGCGTTACCTACACCTTC. It codes for CASSSGGSVTYTF.

The chain is built from TRBV6-5 and TRBJ1-2, with D possibly matching TRBD1 (6 bases). The germline V and J ends were trimmed by 5 bases and 8 bases, with 12 bases remaining between them. The germline CDR1 and CDR2 sequences are MNHEY and SVGAGI. The CDR3 covers 12 residues. CDR3 loop: CASSQQGRGYTF. The DNA for the CDR3 is TGTGCCAGCAGTCAACAGGGTCGGGGCTACACCTTC.

This clone occurred a few times. This chain connects TRBV4-3 to TRBJ2-3, with D hard to call. CDR1 is LGHNA and CDR2 is YSLEER in the germline V gene. This CDR3 has 16 residues. V lost 1 base and J lost 0, with 11 bases in between. The CDR3 DNA is TGCGCCAGCAGCCAAGGTTCGGGTACAAGCACAGATACGCAGTATTTT. Its translation is CASSQGSGTSTDTQYF.

V is TRBV27 and J is TRBJ2-7, with TRBD2 matching 9 bases. Germline lookup yields CDR1 MNHEY and CDR2 SMNVEV (reference sequence). This CDR3 region has 15 residues. The J segment lost 3 bases and the V segment lost 2 bases, leaving 5 bases of the junction unmatched. The DNA of the CDR3 is TGTGCCAGCAGTTTAGTTGGGACTAGCATCTACGAGCAGTACTTC. Translating gives CASSLVGTSIYEQYF.

This clone was observed a handful of times. The V gene is TRBV7-2, the J gene TRBJ1-1; D might be TRBD1 (6 bases). The CDR3 contains 15 residues. The germline CDR1 and CDR2 sequences are SGHTA and FQGNSA. The V gene lost 0 bases and the J gene lost 11 bases, with 19 bases spanning the gap. CDR3 protein: CASSLALNRVARAFF. In DNA, the CDR3 is TGTGCCAGCAGCTTAGCCTTAAACAGGGTGGCTAGGGCTTTCTTT.

This clone has only a few counts. The rearrangement links TRBV27 to TRBJ2-1; 13 bases are shared with TRBD2. Germline assignment: CDR1 MNHEY and CDR2 SMNVEV (reference sequence). The CDR3 spans 17 residues. V shed 7 bases and J 5 bases; nucleotides not matched to a gene: 11. In DNA form, the CDR3 reads TGTGCCAGCACCCCGGGACTAGCGGGACTTTATAACAATGAGCAGTTCTTC. Translated: CASTPGLAGLYNNEQFF.

J is TRBJ2-3 and V is TRBV6-5, with a possible D match to TRBD1 (5 bases). This CDR3 contains 15 residues. Trimming took 6 bases from V and 0 from J, leaving 13 bases between them. Germline CDR1 is MNHEY and CDR2 is SVGAGI. The CDR3 loop reads CASRRTSRSTDTQYF. In DNA form, the CDR3 reads TGTGCCAGCAGAAGGACATCCAGGAGCACAGATACGCAGTATTTT.

This clone appeared a few times. This chain links TRBV30 with TRBJ1-2; D ambiguous. The CDR3 is 13 amino acids. The germline V gene encodes CDR1 GTSNPN and CDR2 SVGIG (reference sequence). With 2 bases removed from V and 5 bases from J, the gap between germline ends came to 12 bases. The CDR3, as DNA: TGTGCCTGGAGTACAACGCGGCAGTATGGCTACACCTTC. Its translation: CAWSTTRQYGYTF.